This is a list of T cell receptor beta chains from one sample in a study of T cell repertoires in aging, cancer and after chemotherapy. TCRdb itself ran the multiplex PCR reads through MiXCR, one entry per CDR3 protein. The sample includes about 1,600 distinct CDR3 sequences, 23% seen only once; the top ten take just over 45%. The sample was blood. Every receptor here comes from a human donor with a solid tumor. Each CDR3 is given with its conserved first and last residue. Fields, in order: clone size, J gene, V gene, D gene, CDR3 protein, CDR3 DNA. D genes are given only for firm matches. Clone size is not always given. Where it is, it says once, few, many or a class for expanded clones.

size: medium-sized; J: TRBJ1-3; V: TRBV6-5; D: -; CDR3: CASSYAADGNTIYF; DNA: TGTGCCAGCAGTTACGCGGCGGACGGAAACACCATATATTTT
size: -; J: TRBJ1-1; V: TRBV11-3; D: -; CDR3: CASSLDKNTEAFF; DNA: TGTGCCAGCAGCTTAGACAAGAACACTGAAGCTTTCTTT
size: medium-sized; J: TRBJ2-7; V: TRBV20-1; D: -; CDR3: CSATGTLYEQYF; DNA: TGCAGTGCTACCGGGACCCTCTACGAGCAGTACTTC
size: medium-sized; J: TRBJ1-1; V: TRBV11-3; D: -; CDR3: CASSQRRGNTEAFF; DNA: TGTGCCAGCAGCCAGAGACGGGGGAACACTGAAGCTTTCTTT
size: few; J: TRBJ2-3; V: TRBV6-1; D: -; CDR3: CASRIRDERIYTQYF; DNA: TGTGCCAGCAGGATCCGGGACGAACGGATATATACGCAGTATTTT
size: -; J: TRBJ1-3; V: TRBV6-6; D: -; CDR3: CASSEMLSGNTIYF; DNA: TGTGCCAGCAGCGAGATGCTCTCTGGAAACACCATATATTTT
size: medium-sized; J: TRBJ2-1; V: TRBV6-5; D: -; CDR3: CASSRDPQVGNEQFF; DNA: TGTGCCAGCAGCCGGGACCCCCAAGTGGGCAATGAGCAGTTCTTC
size: medium-sized; J: TRBJ2-7; V: TRBV27; D: -; CDR3: CASSSQSGRTYEQYF; DNA: TGTGCCAGCAGCAGTCAATCCGGGAGAACGTACGAGCAGTACTTC
size: -; J: TRBJ1-5; V: TRBV19; D: -; CDR3: CASSIGGAGGNQPQHF; DNA: TGTGCCAGTAGTATAGGAGGCGCAGGGGGCAATCAGCCCCAGCATTTT
size: few; J: TRBJ2-6; V: TRBV7-2; D: TRBD1; CDR3: CASSLVPTGVSGANVLTF; DNA: TGTGCCAGCAGCTTAGTACCTACAGGGGTCTCTGGGGCCAACGTCCTGACTTTC
size: medium-sized; J: TRBJ2-3; V: TRBV19; D: TRBD2; CDR3: CASTSPGGRQADTQYF; DNA: TGTGCCAGTACTTCGCCCGGCGGGAGACAAGCGGATACGCAGTATTTT
size: few; J: TRBJ2-5; V: TRBV20-1; D: TRBD1; CDR3: CSAYTGVYGETQYF; DNA: TGCAGTGCTTATACAGGGGTTTACGGAGAGACCCAGTACTTC
size: few; J: TRBJ2-2; V: TRBV7-2; D: -; CDR3: CASSLAGGARTGELFF; DNA: TGTGCCAGCAGCTTAGCTGGAGGCGCAAGGACCGGGGAGCTGTTTTTT
size: few; J: TRBJ2-7; V: TRBV6-1; D: -; CDR3: CASRGKIGQSSYEQYF; DNA: TGTGCCAGCAGGGGCAAAATAGGACAAAGCTCCTACGAGCAGTACTTC
size: -; J: TRBJ1-4; V: TRBV18; D: -; CDR3: CAGSPSQGSGEKLFF; DNA: TGTGCCGGCTCACCAAGCCAGGGATCGGGTGAAAAACTGTTTTTT
size: -; J: TRBJ2-7; V: TRBV7-6; D: -; CDR3: CASSQTAAYEQYF; DNA: TGCGCCAGCAGCCAAACAGCGGCCTACGAGCAGTACTTC